The rows below give T cell receptor beta chains drawn from one sample of a study of blood T cell repertoires in COVID-19. Profiling relied on immunoSEQ multiplex PCR, and the TCRdb table lists in-frame clones only, not all of them. The sample lists about 50,000 clones, 82% occurring once. What was sequenced was peripheral blood. The receptors were gathered from a woman aged 55-70 years with acute or convalescent COVID-19. Each CDR3 is given with its conserved first and last residue. The size of a clone is reported for some rows only, either as once, few or many, or as a class for expanded clones.

clone_size v_call cdr3_aa
. TRBV29-1 CSVDLRSGGSDTQYF
. TRBV7-2 CASSLWQGLGAFF
. TRBV10-3 CAISGATGTTEAFF
. TRBV18 CASSTGAVGVGQPQHF
. TRBV25-1 CASRGDRGRGTEAFF
. TRBV10-2 CASSEPSRGSYEQYF
. TRBV7-2 CASSLAQVANEQFF
. TRBV19 CASTGRRQGPIDGYTF
. TRBV20-1 CSAIDSSNYGYTF
. TRBV6-6 CASSYPWTVRNTEAFF
. TRBV7-3 CASSLSPGANTEAFF
. TRBV2 CASSVETSGSSRQFF
. TRBV3-1/TRBV3-2 CASSQEGLAGQETQYF
. TRBV4-1 CASSPDRGRDYGYTF
. TRBV30 CACIRGYEQYF
. TRBV19 CASRRTREETQYF
. TRBV6-2/TRBV6-3 CASSPGQTLNYGYTF
. TRBV7-8 CASSPPTGLPSNQPQHF
. TRBV19 CASSRDRFTQAFF
. TRBV28 CASGEGGVYEQYF
once TRBV30 CAWSVRRSDLLSGNTIYF
. TRBV9 CASSAGQAISSTEAFF
. TRBV28 CASRQRGTGGNSPLHF
. TRBV19 CASSISSYNSPLHF
. TRBV18 CASSPGQGANTEAFF
. TRBV28 CASSSSTGVIGYGYTF